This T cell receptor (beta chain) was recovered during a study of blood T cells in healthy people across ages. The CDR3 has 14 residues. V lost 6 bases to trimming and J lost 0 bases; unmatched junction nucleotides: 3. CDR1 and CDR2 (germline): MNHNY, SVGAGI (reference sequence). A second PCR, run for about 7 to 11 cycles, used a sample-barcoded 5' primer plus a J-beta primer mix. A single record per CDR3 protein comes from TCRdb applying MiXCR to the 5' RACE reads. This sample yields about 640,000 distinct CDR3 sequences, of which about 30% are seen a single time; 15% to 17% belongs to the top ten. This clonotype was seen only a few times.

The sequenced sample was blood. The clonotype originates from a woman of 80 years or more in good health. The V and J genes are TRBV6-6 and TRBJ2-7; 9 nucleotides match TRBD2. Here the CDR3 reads CASSLREGSYEQYF. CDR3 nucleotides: TGTGCCAGCAGCTTGCGGGAGGGCTCCTACGAGCAGTACTTC.